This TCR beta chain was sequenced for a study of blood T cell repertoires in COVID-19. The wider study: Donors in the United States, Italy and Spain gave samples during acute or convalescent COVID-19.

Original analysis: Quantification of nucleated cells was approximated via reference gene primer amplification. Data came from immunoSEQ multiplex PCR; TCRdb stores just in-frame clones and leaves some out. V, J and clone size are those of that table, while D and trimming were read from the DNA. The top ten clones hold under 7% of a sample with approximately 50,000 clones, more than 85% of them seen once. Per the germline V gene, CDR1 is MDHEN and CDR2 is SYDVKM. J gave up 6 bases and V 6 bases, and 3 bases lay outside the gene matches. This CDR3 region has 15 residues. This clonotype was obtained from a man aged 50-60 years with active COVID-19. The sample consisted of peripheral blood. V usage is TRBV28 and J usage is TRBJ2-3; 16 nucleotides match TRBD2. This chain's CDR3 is CASSGTSGGADTQYF. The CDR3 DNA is TGTGCCAGCAGCGGGACTAGCGGGGGGGCCGATACGCAGTATTTT.